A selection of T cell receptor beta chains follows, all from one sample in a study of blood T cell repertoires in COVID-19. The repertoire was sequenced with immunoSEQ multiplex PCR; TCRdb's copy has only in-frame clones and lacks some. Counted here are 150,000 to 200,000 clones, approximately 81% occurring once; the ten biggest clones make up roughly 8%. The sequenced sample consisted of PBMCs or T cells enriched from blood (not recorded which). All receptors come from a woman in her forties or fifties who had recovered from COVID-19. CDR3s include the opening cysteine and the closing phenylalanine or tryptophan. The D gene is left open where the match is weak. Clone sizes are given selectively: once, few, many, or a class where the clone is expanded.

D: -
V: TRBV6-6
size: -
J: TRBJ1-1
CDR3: CASGPNIDHARVNTEAFF
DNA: TGTGCCAGCGGTCCTAATATCGACCATGCGAGGGTGAACACTGAAGCTTTCTTT

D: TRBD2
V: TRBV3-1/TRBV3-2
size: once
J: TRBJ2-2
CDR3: CASSQDRLAGVGELFF
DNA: TGTGCCAGCAGCCAAGATCGTCTAGCGGGAGTCGGGGAGCTGTTTTTT

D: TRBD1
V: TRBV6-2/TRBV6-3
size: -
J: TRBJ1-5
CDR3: CASSTRTGVQPQHF
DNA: TGTGCCAGCAGCACACGGACAGGGGTGCAGCCCCAGCATTTT

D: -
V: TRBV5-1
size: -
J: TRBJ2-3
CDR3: CASSLDTVSTDTQYF
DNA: TGCGCCAGCAGCTTGGATACAGTGAGCACAGATACGCAGTATTTT

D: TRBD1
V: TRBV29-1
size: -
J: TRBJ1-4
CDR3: CSVGLSGGTSEKLFF
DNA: TGCAGCGTTGGTTTGTCAGGGGGGACGAGTGAAAAACTGTTTTTT

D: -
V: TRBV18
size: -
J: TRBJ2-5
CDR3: CASSPDGGLGGETQYF
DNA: TGTGCCAGCTCACCGGACGGGGGGCTAGGCGGGGAGACCCAGTACTTC

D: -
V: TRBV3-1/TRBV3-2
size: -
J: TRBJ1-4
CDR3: CASSPWKQTGEKLFF
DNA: TGTGCCAGCAGCCCTTGGAAACAGACGGGGGAAAAACTGTTTTTT

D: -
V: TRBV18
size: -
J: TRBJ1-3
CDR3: CASSSGGSGNTIYF
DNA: TGTGCCAGCTCCTCGGGGGGCTCTGGAAACACCATATATTTT

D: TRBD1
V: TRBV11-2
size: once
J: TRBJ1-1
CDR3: CASSPGGSPTEAFF
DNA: TGTGCCAGCAGCCCAGGGGGCTCACCCACTGAAGCTTTCTTT

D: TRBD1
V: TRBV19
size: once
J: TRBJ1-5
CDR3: CASSNRGAHQPQHF
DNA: TGTGCCAGTAGCAACAGGGGCGCCCATCAGCCCCAGCATTTT

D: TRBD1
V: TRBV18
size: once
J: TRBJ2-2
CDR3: CASSPTSGTGNTGELFF
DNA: TGTGCCAGCTCACCAACATCCGGGACAGGGAACACCGGGGAGCTGTTTTTT

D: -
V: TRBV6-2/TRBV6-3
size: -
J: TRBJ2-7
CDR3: CASSPDYEQYF
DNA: TGTGCCAGCAGTCCAGACTACGAGCAGTACTTC

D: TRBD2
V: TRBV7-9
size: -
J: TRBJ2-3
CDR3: CASSLGASGDSDTQYF
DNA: TGTGCCAGCAGCTTAGGTGCTAGCGGGGATTCAGATACGCAGTATTTT

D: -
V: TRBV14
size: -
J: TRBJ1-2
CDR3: CASSQDGRAGGYTF
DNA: TGTGCCAGCAGCCAAGACGGCAGGGCAGGCGGCTACACCTTC

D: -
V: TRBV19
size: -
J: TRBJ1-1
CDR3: CASSIDRAGRNEAFF
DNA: TGTGCCAGTAGTATAGATCGAGCAGGGAGGAACGAAGCTTTCTTT

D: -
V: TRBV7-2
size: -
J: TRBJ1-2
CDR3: CASSFGEGGRYGYTF
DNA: TGTGCCAGCAGCTTCGGTGAGGGAGGCCGATATGGCTACACCTTC

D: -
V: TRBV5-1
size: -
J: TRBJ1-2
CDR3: CASNGGGGYGYTF
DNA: TGCGCCAGCAATGGGGGAGGAGGCTATGGCTACACCTTC

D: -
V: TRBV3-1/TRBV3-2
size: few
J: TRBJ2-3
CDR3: CASSRRGTQYF
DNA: TGTGCCAGCAGCCGCCGAGGTACGCAGTATTTT

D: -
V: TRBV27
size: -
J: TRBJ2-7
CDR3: CASSTRGSYEQYF
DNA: TGTGCCAGCAGTACCAGGGGCTCCTACGAGCAGTACTTC

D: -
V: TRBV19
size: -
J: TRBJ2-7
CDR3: CASRERGINEQYF
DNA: TGTGCCAGTCGCGAACGGGGGATTAACGAGCAGTACTTC

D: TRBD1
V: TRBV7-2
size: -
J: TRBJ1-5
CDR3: CASSFQTGLNQPQHF
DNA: TGTGCCAGCAGCTTCCAGACAGGGCTCAATCAGCCCCAGCATTTT

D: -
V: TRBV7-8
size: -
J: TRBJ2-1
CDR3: CASSFRDQQFF
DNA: TGTGCCAGCAGCTTTCGGGATCAGCAGTTCTTC

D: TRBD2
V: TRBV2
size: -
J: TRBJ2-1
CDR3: CASSVSGEYNEQFF
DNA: TGTGCCAGCAGTGTGAGCGGGGAGTACAATGAGCAGTTCTTC

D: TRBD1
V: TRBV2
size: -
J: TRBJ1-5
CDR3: CASSYRGSNQPQHF
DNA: TGTGCCAGCAGCTACAGGGGCAGCAATCAGCCCCAGCATTTT

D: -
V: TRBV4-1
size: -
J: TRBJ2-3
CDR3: CASSQEWAAPDTQYF
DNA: TGCGCCAGCAGCCAAGAGTGGGCTGCTCCAGATACGCAGTATTTT

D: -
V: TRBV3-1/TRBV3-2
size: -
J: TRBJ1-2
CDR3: CASSQGGGYGYTF
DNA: TGTGCCAGCAGCCAGGGGGGAGGATATGGCTACACCTTC

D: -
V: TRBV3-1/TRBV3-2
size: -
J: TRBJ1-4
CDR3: CASSQAEEIRGPNEKLFF
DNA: TGTGCCAGCAGCCAAGCCGAAGAGATCAGGGGCCCAAATGAAAAACTGTTTTTT

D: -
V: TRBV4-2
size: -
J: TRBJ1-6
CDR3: CASSQERNSRRRSYNSPLHF
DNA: TGTGCCAGCAGCCAAGAGAGAAATTCCAGGCGTAGATCCTATAATTCACCCCTCCACTTT

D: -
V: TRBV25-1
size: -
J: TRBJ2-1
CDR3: CASSLGGGNEQFF
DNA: TGTGCCAGCAGTCTAGGGGGGGGGAATGAGCAGTTCTTC

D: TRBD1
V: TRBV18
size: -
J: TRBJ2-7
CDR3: CASSPSTGGRSYEQYF
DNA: TGTGCCAGCTCACCCTCGACAGGGGGAAGATCCTACGAGCAGTACTTC

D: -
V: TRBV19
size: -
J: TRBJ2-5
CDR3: CASSLQGFETQYF
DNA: TGTGCCAGTAGCCTACAGGGATTCGAGACCCAGTACTTC

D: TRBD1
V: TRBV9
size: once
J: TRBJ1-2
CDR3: CASSVPGQGFRGYTF
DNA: TGTGCCAGCAGCGTTCCTGGACAGGGCTTTCGTGGCTACACCTTC

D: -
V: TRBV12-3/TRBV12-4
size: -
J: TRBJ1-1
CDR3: CASSLRQNVAFF
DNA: TGTGCCAGCAGTTTAAGACAAAATGTAGCTTTCTTT

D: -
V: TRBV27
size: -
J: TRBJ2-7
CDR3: CASSPGPGNYEQYF
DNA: TGTGCCAGCAGCCCCGGACCGGGAAACTACGAGCAGTACTTC

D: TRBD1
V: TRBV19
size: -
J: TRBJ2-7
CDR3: CASSIGTGFGEQYF
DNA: TGTGCCAGTAGTATAGGGACAGGCTTCGGCGAGCAGTACTTC

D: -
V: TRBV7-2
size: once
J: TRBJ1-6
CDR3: CASSSLEPPSPLHF
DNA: TGTGCCAGCAGCTCCCTAGAACCTCCCTCACCCCTCCACTTT

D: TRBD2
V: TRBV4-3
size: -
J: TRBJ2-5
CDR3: CASSPGLAATQETQYF
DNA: TGCGCCAGCAGCCCGGGACTAGCGGCCACCCAAGAGACCCAGTACTTC

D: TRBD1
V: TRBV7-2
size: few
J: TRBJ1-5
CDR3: CASSPGQGSNQPQHF
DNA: TGTGCCAGCAGCCCGGGACAGGGAAGTAATCAGCCCCAGCATTTT